This TCR beta chain comes out of a study of blood T cell repertoires in COVID-19. Study overall: Acute-phase and convalescent COVID-19 samples originated in the United States, Italy and Spain. T cells, B-cell-depleted T cells, or PBMCs supplied cDNA or gDNA.

V shed 4 bases and J 4 bases; nucleotides not matched to a gene: 13. Germline-derived CDR1 and CDR2 are SEHNR and FQNEAQ (reference sequence). CDR3 length: 17 amino acids. In the source study's methods: Nucleated cell counts were estimated from reference gene primer amplification. The protocol was immunoSEQ multiplex PCR, while the TCRdb copy is restricted to in-frame clones and leaves out a portion. V and J calls and clone size are copied from that table; D and trimming were computed from the DNA. This sample yields fewer than 250,000 clones, of which approximately 85% are seen a single time; around 4% belongs to the top ten.

This chain joins TRBV7-9 and TRBJ1-2; 9 bases line up with TRBD1. The source is a man in his fifties with acute or convalescent COVID-19. Sequencing input: peripheral blood. The CDR3 nucleotides are TGTGCCAGCAGCTCTTTAACACCCGGGACAGGGCGCTATGGCTACACCTTC. Protein: CASSSLTPGTGRYGYTF.